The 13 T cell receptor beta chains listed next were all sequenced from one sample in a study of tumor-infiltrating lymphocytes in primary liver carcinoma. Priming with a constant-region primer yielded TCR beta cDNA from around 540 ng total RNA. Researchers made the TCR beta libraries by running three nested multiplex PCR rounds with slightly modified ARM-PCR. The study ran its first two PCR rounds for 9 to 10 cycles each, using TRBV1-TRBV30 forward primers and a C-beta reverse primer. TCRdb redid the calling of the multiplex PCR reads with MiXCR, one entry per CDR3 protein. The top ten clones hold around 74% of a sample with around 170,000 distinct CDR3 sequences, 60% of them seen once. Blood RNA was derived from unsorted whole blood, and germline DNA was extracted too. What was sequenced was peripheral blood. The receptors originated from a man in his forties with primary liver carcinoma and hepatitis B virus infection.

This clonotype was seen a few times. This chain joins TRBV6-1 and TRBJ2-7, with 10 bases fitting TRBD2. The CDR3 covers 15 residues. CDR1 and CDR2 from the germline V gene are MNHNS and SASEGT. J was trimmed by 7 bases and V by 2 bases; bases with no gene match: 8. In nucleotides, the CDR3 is TGTGCCAGCAGTGAACAGCTAGCGGGAGTAGGGGAGCAGTACTTC. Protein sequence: CASSEQLAGVGEQYF.

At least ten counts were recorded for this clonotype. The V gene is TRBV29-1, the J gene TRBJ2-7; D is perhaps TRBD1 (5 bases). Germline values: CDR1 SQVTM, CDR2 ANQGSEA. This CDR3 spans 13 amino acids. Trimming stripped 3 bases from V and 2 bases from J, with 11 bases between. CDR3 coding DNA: TGCAGCGTTGACGGCGGCAGGGCCTACGAGCAGTACTTC. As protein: CSVDGGRAYEQYF.

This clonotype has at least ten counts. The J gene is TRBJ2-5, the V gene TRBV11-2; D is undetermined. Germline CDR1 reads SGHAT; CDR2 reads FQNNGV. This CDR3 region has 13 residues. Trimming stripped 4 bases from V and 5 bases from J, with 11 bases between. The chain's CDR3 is CASSSGSVETQYF. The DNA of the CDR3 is TGTGCCAGCAGCTCCGGATCCGTGGAGACCCAGTACTTC.

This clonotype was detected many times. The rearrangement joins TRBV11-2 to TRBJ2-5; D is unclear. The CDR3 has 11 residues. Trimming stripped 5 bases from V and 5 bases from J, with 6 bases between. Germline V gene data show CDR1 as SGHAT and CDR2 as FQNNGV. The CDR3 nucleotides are TGTGCCAGCAGCCCCGCGGAGACCCAGTACTTC. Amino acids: CASSPAETQYF.

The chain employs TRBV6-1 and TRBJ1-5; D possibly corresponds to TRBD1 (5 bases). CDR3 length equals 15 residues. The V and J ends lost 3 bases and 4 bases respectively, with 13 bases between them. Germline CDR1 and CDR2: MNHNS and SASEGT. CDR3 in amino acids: CASSDLGQGNQPQHF. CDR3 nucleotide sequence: TGTGCCAGCAGTGACCTGGGGCAGGGAAATCAGCCCCAGCATTTT.

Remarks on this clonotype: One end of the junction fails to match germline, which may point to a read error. The chain's CDR3 is CVSTFQLTDTQYF. In DNA, the CDR3 is TGTGTCAGCACCTTCCAGCTCACAGATACGCAGTATTTT. The chain joins TRBV12-3 or TRBV12-4 to TRBJ2-3; D gene unclear. This CDR3 is built from 13 residues.

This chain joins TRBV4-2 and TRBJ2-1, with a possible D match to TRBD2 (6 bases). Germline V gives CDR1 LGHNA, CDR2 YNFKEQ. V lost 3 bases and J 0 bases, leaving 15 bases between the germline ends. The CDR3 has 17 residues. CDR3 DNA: TGTGCCAGCAGCCAGGAACCCGGGACTGTCTCCTACAATGAGCAGTTCTTC. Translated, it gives CASSQEPGTVSYNEQFF.

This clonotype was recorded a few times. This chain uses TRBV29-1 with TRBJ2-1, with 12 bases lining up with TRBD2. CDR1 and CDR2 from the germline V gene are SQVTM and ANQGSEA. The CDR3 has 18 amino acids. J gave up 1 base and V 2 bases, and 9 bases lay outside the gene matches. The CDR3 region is CSVEPLAGGPFSYNEQFF. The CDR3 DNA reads TGCAGCGTTGAACCCCTAGCGGGAGGGCCTTTTTCCTACAATGAGCAGTTCTTC.

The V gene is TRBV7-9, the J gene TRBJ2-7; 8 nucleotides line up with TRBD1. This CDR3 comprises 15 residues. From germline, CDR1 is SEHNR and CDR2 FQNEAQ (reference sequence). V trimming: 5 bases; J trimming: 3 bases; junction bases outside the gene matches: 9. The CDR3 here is CASSRRGDRNYEQYF. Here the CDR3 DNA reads TGTGCCAGCAGCCGAAGGGGGGACAGGAACTACGAGCAGTACTTC.

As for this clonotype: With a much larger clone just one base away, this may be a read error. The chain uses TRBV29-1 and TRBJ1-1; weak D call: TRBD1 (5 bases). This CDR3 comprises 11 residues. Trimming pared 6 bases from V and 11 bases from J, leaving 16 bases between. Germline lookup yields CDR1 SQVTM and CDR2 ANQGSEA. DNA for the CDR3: TGCAGCGTGACTTCGGGGGGAGATGCTTTCTTT. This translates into CSVTSGGDAFF. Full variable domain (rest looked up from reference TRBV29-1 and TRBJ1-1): SAVISQKPSRDICQRGTSLTIQCQVDSQVTMMFWYRQQPGQSLTLIATANQGSEATYESGFVIDKFPISRPNLTFSTLTVSNMSPEDSSIYLCSVTSGGDAFFGQGTRLTVV.

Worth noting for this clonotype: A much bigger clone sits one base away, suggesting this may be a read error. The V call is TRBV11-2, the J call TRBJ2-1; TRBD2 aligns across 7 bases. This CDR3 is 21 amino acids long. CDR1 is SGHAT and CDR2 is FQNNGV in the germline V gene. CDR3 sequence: CASSLPVAWEGSGSSYNEHFF. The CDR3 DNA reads TGTGCCAGCAGCCTTCCGGTTGCGTGGGAGGGCAGCGGATCCTCCTACAATGAGCACTTCTTC.

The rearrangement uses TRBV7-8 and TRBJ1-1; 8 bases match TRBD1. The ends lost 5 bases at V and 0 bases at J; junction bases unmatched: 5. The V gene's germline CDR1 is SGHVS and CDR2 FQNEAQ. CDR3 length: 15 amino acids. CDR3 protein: CASSLGTGVNTEAFF. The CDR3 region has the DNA TGTGCCAGCAGCCTCGGGACAGGAGTGAACACTGAAGCTTTCTTT.

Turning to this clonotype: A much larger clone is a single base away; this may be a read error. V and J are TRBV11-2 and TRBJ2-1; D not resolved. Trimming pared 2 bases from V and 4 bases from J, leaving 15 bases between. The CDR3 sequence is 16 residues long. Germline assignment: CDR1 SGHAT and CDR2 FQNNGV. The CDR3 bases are TGTGCCAGCAGCTTAAAACGGGCGCGCCCGTACAATGAGCAGTTCTTC. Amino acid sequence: CASSLKRARPYNEQFF.